The clone carrying this T cell receptor (beta chain) is medium-sized. The antigen is unknown. The sample originates from a study of OX40 agonist ivuxolimab in advanced cancers. Study-wide context: With a range of roughly 20 to 80, age averaged about 58 years, and about 80% were male. Study findings and constraints: The specificity for antigen of the expanded peripheral T cells was not determined.

Repertoires were generated with immunoSEQ multiplex PCR, while TCRdb's copy carries only in-frame clones and drops some. This table holds tens of thousands of clones, 81% found once. V lost 6 bases and J lost 6, with 30 bases in between. This CDR3 is built from 19 residues. Germline V gene sequence: CDR1 SGHRS, CDR2 YFSETQ. Sequencing used CD4+ or CD8+ T cells sorted from blood, obtained in a trial of the OX40 agonist ivuxolimab. The receptor was derived from an adult with an advanced solid tumor such as melanoma, head and neck, liver or kidney cancer. V usage is TRBV5-1 and J usage is TRBJ1-4, with D perhaps TRBD1 (5 bases). The CDR3 DNA follows: TGCGCCAGCACTCCTCCAAAGGCGGGCAGGGTAAGAAGGGATGAAAAACTGTTTTTT. Amino acid sequence: CASTPPKAGRVRRDEKLFF.